This T cell receptor beta chain derives from a study of siplizumab effects on memory and regulatory T cells (dated 2019 in TCRdb). With regard to the full study: The study looked at the effect of siplizumab, an anti-CD2 antibody, on alloreactive T-cell subsets in allogeneic mixed lymphocyte reactions made from human PBMCs. Results the study describes overall, beyond this receptor: The cumulative frequency of alloreactive sequences that could be traced back to unstimulated CD4+ memory T cells was significantly reduced by siplizumab. Greater diversity appeared to be present in unstimulated naive T cells than in memory T cells, and a substantial contribution to the alloresponse seemed to be made by naive cells. A naive or memory phenotype could not be assigned to roughly 80-96% of proliferating CD4+ or CD8+ clones. No functional confirmation was obtained for the suppressive function of proliferating Tregs from siplizumab cultures. Among mappable alloreactive CD4+ clones, an average Treg-derived fraction of roughly 71% was observed with siplizumab, compared with about 25% in control reactions. Because sequences at frequencies below about 10^-5 were poorly captured, only a minor fraction of alloreactive clones could be mapped back to unstimulated subsets.

Sorted unstimulated T cells, along with proliferating T cells recovered from mixed lymphocyte reactions, underwent TCRbeta CDR3 sequencing. Fresh whole blood from around 11 HLA-typed healthy donors was used to isolate PBMCs. Unstimulated CD4+ non-regulatory T cells were FACS-sorted to map the origin of alloreactive clones. As concerns this clone: The antigen it binds to is not known. No much larger clone exists at a distance of one base, and base qualities are not known.

Taken from cysteine to phenylalanine, the CDR3 has 13 residues. Only the CDR3 portion is preserved as DNA: 39 bases, with reading frame beginning at the first base. Via the germline V gene (reference sequence), CDR1 is WNHNN and CDR2 SYGVQD. The germline ends are 9 bases apart after V is trimmed by 6 bases and J by 3 bases. Libraries were built with the immunoSEQ multiplex PCR assay. The deep sequencing platform assayed about 10^5 TCR templates per sample. Genomic DNA extracted from sorted T cells was used for TCRbeta CDR3 sequencing. The paper's data handling went like this. The R programming language was used for clonal analysis of the TCRbeta CDR3 data. Alloreactive CD4+ and CD8+ clones were identified by comparing unstimulated samples to CFSE-low samples taken after the reaction. By matching sequences to the repertoires of sorted unstimulated Treg and non-Treg cells, each alloreactive CD4+ clone was assigned a regulatory or non-regulatory origin. TCRdb re-hosts the immuneACCESS table, in-frame sequences only. Its copies lack some clones; in the studies checked, an unresolved V gene accounts for under half of them, and the cause for the rest is not known. The V and J calls and clone size were taken over from that table, and D and trimming were inferred from the DNA. This sample has around 120,000 clones in its table, and around 94% of those were observed once. Around 1.5% of the sample is taken by the ten largest.

Here the chain combines TRBV10-1 and TRBJ2-1; the D match is possibly TRBD1 or TRBD2, with 5 bases aligned in each. This receptor was obtained from a human donor in good health. Material for sequencing was non-Treg CD4+ T cells sorted from blood. The cell subset or site label, read with the paper, signifies: FACS-sorted unstimulated CD4+ non-regulatory T cells. The nucleotides are TGCGCCAGCAGGGGGACGGACTACAATGAGCAGTTCTTC. It codes for CASRGTDYNEQFF.